A selection of T cell receptor beta chains follows, all from one sample in a study of blood T cell repertoires in COVID-19. TCRdb keeps only in-frame clones here, not all; method: immunoSEQ multiplex PCR. Among about 130,000 clones listed, roughly four fifths were seen once. The sample consisted of peripheral blood. These receptors came from a human donor in a cohort sampled during active COVID-19. Each CDR3 is given with its conserved first and last residue. D genes are given only for firm matches. Clone size is stated in some rows and not others, as once, few, many or a class when expanded.

TRBD1 NA TRBJ1-4 TRBV19 TGTGCCAGTAGTATTGGACAGGTTTACCCTAATGAAAAACTGTTTTTT CASSIGQVYPNEKLFF
NA NA TRBJ1-2 TRBV7-2 TGTGCCAGCAGCCTTGGGGGGGCGAACTATGGCTACACCTTC CASSLGGANYGYTF
TRBD1 NA TRBJ2-1 TRBV6-5 TGTGCCAGCAGTCACACCACAGACAGGGGGAATGAGCAGTTCTTC CASSHTTDRGNEQFF
NA few TRBJ2-3 TRBV15 TGTGCCACCAGCAGGGAAGTGACAGATAGCACAGATACGCAGTATTTT CATSREVTDSTDTQYF
TRBD2 many TRBJ2-5 TRBV2 TGTGCCAGCGGTCGGGAGGCAGAGACCCAGTACTTC CASGREAETQYF
TRBD2 NA TRBJ2-5 TRBV7-8 TGTGCCAGCAGCCAACACGGGGGGTCCCAGGAGACCCAGTACTTC CASSQHGGSQETQYF
TRBD2 NA TRBJ2-5 TRBV7-2 TGTGCCAGCAGCCCATTGGGAGCGGGGGGGCAAGAGACCCAGTACTTC CASSPLGAGGQETQYF
NA NA TRBJ2-7 TRBV5-5 TGTGCCAGCAGCTTGGGGGGGCACGAGCAGTACTTC CASSLGGHEQYF
NA NA TRBJ2-2 TRBV18 TGTGCCAGCTCACCATCACAGGATTCGACCGGGGAGCTGTTTTTT CASSPSQDSTGELFF
NA once TRBJ2-3 TRBV19 TGTGCCAGTAGTATAGCGGGCGGTCGGGGGACGCATCCAGATACGCAGTATTTT CASSIAGGRGTHPDTQYF
TRBD1 NA TRBJ2-1 TRBV10-3 TGTGCCATCAGTGGGGGACAGGGGATTTACAATGAGCAGTTCTTC CAISGGQGIYNEQFF
TRBD2 NA TRBJ2-7 TRBV15 TGTGCCACCAGCAGAATGCGGGCGGGGGGAGCCTACGAGCAGTACTTC CATSRMRAGGAYEQYF
NA NA TRBJ1-5 TRBV7-2 TGTGCCAGCAGCCCACAGAGGGGGGGTCGGCAGCCCCAGCATTTT CASSPQRGGRQPQHF
TRBD2 NA TRBJ2-1 TRBV5-1 TGCGCCAGCAGCTTGACTAGCGGGGGGGCCTCAGCTGAGCAGTTCTTC CASSLTSGGASAEQFF
NA NA TRBJ2-7 TRBV30 TGTGCCTGGAGTGCCAAAAACGGTGGGGAGTACGAGCAGTACTTC CAWSAKNGGEYEQYF
TRBD1 NA TRBJ1-5 TRBV28 TGTGCCAGCATAGGCCCAGGGGGCTTCGGGCAGCCCCAGCATTTT CASIGPGGFGQPQHF
TRBD1 many TRBJ1-3 TRBV4-1 TGCGCCAGCAGCCAAGTCAGGACAGGGGTATTGTCTGGAAACACCATATATTTT CASSQVRTGVLSGNTIYF
NA NA TRBJ1-1 TRBV4-1 TGCGCCAGCAGCCAAGAGGGGGGCACTGAAGCTTTCTTT CASSQEGGTEAFF
TRBD1 NA TRBJ2-2 TRBV6-5 TGTGCCAGCAGTTACCGGGGACAGCCGAACACCGGGGAGCTGTTTTTT CASSYRGQPNTGELFF
NA NA TRBJ1-5 TRBV28 TGTGCCAGCAGTTTCATAGGGGGTGGCCTCAATCAGCCCCAGCATTTT CASSFIGGGLNQPQHF
TRBD2 NA TRBJ2-1 TRBV6-5 TGTGCCAGCAGTCGGCCTAGCGGGCCTGACAATGAGCAGTTCTTC CASSRPSGPDNEQFF
TRBD2 NA TRBJ2-4 TRBV4-2 TGTGCCAGCAGCCAAGAGTTGAGCGGGGGGAAAAACATTCAGTACTTC CASSQELSGGKNIQYF
TRBD1 NA TRBJ1-2 TRBV4-1 TGCGCCAGCAGATTACAGGGGAGTAACTATGGCTACACCTTC CASRLQGSNYGYTF
NA NA TRBJ2-2 TRBV5-1 TGCGCCAGCAGCTTGGAGTCAGGCCTTTCCACCGGGGAGCTGTTTTTT CASSLESGLSTGELFF
NA NA TRBJ2-7 TRBV30 TGTGCCTGGAGCCGGGACTTTCTCGAGCAGTACTTC CAWSRDFLEQYF
NA NA TRBJ2-7 TRBV9 TGTGCCAGCAGCGCAGGGGACATCGCCTACGAGCAGTACTTC CASSAGDIAYEQYF
TRBD1 NA TRBJ1-4 TRBV19 TGTGCCAGTACCGGACAGGCCAATAATGAAAAACTGTTTTTT CASTGQANNEKLFF
TRBD2 NA TRBJ2-2 TRBV5-1 TGCGCCAGCAGCTTGAAACTAGCGGGGGGCTCGAACACCGGGGAGCTGTTTTTT CASSLKLAGGSNTGELFF
TRBD1 NA TRBJ1-1 TRBV11-3 TGTGCCAGCAGCCAACGGACAGGGGCGATGAACACTGAAGCTTTCTTT CASSQRTGAMNTEAFF
NA NA TRBJ2-1 TRBV13 TGTGCCAGCAGCTCCCTAACCTACAATGAGCAGTTCTTC CASSSLTYNEQFF
TRBD1 NA TRBJ1-2 TRBV10-3 TGTGCCATCAAGAAGGACAGGACTAACTATGGCTACACCTTC CAIKKDRTNYGYTF
TRBD1 once TRBJ2-7 TRBV23-1 TGCGCCAATCTAGTCGAATGGGACAGATTTTACGAGCAGTACTTC CANLVEWDRFYEQYF
TRBD1 NA TRBJ1-6 TRBV3-1/TRBV3-2 TGTGCCAGCAGCCACCCTCGAAAGGACAGGGGTTCACCCCTCCACTTT CASSHPRKDRGSPLHF
TRBD2 NA TRBJ2-3 TRBV19 TGTGCCAGTAGTATGGATCTAGCGGGCACAGATACGCAGTATTTT CASSMDLAGTDTQYF
TRBD1 once TRBJ1-2 TRBV19 TGTGCCAGTAGTGTCCGGAGACAGGGCTATGGCTACACCTTC CASSVRRQGYGYTF
TRBD2 NA TRBJ2-1 TRBV7-8 TGTGCCAGCAGCTCGACGGGACTAGCGGGGAACAATGAGCAGTTCTTC CASSSTGLAGNNEQFF
NA NA TRBJ1-1 TRBV5-1 TGCGCCAGCGGTGGAGGACAGATGAACACTGAAGCTTTCTTT CASGGGQMNTEAFF
TRBD1 NA TRBJ2-1 TRBV5-1 TGCGCCAGCAGCTTGGCCGGGACAGGGGGCTTTAATGAGCAGTTCTTC CASSLAGTGGFNEQFF
NA NA TRBJ1-2 TRBV14 TGTGCCAGCAGCCAAGGGAAAGGGGTGAACTATGGCTACACCTTC CASSQGKGVNYGYTF
NA NA TRBJ1-6 TRBV6-5 TGTGCCAGCAGTTCCTGGGCAGGGGATAATTCACCCCTCCACTTT CASSSWAGDNSPLHF
TRBD1 NA TRBJ1-5 TRBV19 TGTGCCAGTAGTATAGGGGTGGGGACAGGGATAAATCAGCCCCAGCATTTT CASSIGVGTGINQPQHF
TRBD2 NA TRBJ2-7 TRBV7-8 TGTGCCAGCAGCCCATACCGACTAGCGGGGGGTTACGAGCAGTACTTC CASSPYRLAGGYEQYF
NA once TRBJ1-1 TRBV14 TGTGCCAGCAGCCAGGTCCAGATGAACACTGAAGCTTTCTTT CASSQVQMNTEAFF
TRBD1 NA TRBJ2-4 TRBV2 TGTGCCAGCAGTGAATGGACAGGGATGCCTGGCCTGAGCAAAAACATTCAGTACTTC CASSEWTGMPGLSKNIQYF
TRBD1 NA TRBJ1-4 TRBV9 TGTGCCAGCAGCGGTTTGGGACAGAGCAATGAAAAACTGTTTTTT CASSGLGQSNEKLFF